This TCR beta chain was recorded in a study of blood T cell repertoires in COVID-19. Study summary: Spain, Italy and the United States supplied samples that represented acute and convalescent COVID-19.

V was clipped by 0 bases and J by 2 bases, with 13 bases between them. The germline gives CDR1 MRHNA, CDR2 SNTAGT. CDR3 length: 16 amino acids. Original data processing: It was from reference gene primer amplification that nucleated cell counts were estimated. Repertoires were generated with immunoSEQ multiplex PCR, while TCRdb's copy carries only in-frame clones and drops some. The V and J calls and clone size are taken from that table; D and trimming were inferred from the DNA. The sample lists about 200,000 clones, under 90% occurring once. What was sequenced was peripheral blood. The origin of this receptor is a man older than 75 with acute or convalescent COVID-19. This chain joins TRBV6-4 and TRBJ1-2, with D possibly TRBD1 on 6 matching bases. CDR3 amino acids: CASSDSKRGQNYGYTF. Here the CDR3 DNA reads TGTGCCAGCAGTGACTCTAAAAGAGGACAGAACTATGGCTACACCTTC.